These 2 T cell receptor beta chains came from one sample sequenced in a study of shared clonotypes between healthy human individuals. Libraries were prepared by immunoSEQ multiplex PCR; TCRdb keeps only in-frame clonotypes and omits some of them. The sample yields fewer than 1.8 million clones, approximately 98.5% seen once. Sequencing was performed on naive CD4+ T cells sorted from blood. Sample subset: CD45RA+ positively selected. The receptors were sampled from a man aged 25-45 years in good health.

A single count supports this clone. For the CDR3, the DNA is TGTGCCAGCAGCTTGGCAGGGGGAGATGGAGATACGCAGTATTTT. Translation gives CASSLAGGDGDTQYF. This rearrangement joins TRBV5-4 to TRBJ2-3; TRBD1 agrees at 7 bases. The CDR3 consists of 15 residues. The trim removed 0 bases at V and 5 bases at J, leaving 6 bases unmatched. CDR1 and CDR2 from the germline V gene are SGHNT and YYREEE (reference sequence).

V gene TRBV28 combines with J gene TRBJ1-3, with D perhaps matching TRBD1 (6 bases). There are 16 residues in the CDR3. Per germline, CDR1 MDHEN and CDR2 SYDVKM. The germline V and J ends were trimmed by 5 bases and 3 bases, with 17 bases remaining between them. CDR3 sequence: CASSEYTGIGGNTIYF. CDR3 DNA sequence: TGTGCCAGCAGTGAATACACAGGGATCGGTGGAAACACCATATATTTT.